Each of the 23 T cell receptor beta chains below was sequenced from the same sample in a study of T cell repertoires in cytomegalovirus infection. TCRdb itself ran the reads through MiXCR, one entry per CDR3 protein. The profile shows 300,000 to 400,000 distinct CDR3 sequences, around 29% of them singletons. These receptors lack a known antigen. The sequenced sample was cultured PBMCs, obtained from culture after CMV antigen stimulation. The receptors here all came from a human donor in good health (CMV status not recorded). Some clones in this sample may be carry-over from other donors' samples.

This clonotype has only a few counts. V is TRBV25-1 and J is TRBJ2-1; TRBD2 agrees at 10 bases. V lost 2 bases to trimming and J lost 5 bases; unmatched junction nucleotides: 3. The CDR3 contains 15 residues. The germline CDR1 and CDR2 sequences are MGHDK and SYGVNS. In DNA, the CDR3 is TGTGCCAGCAGTGAACTAGCGGGAGCCAACAATGAGCAGTTCTTC. As protein: CASSELAGANNEQFF.

V usage is TRBV5-1 and J usage is TRBJ2-7; D might be TRBD1 (6 bases). CDR1 SGHRS and CDR2 YFSETQ come from the germline V gene. The CDR3 contains 12 residues. Trimming stripped 3 bases from V and 6 bases from J, with 10 bases between. The CDR3 spells CASSSGQSEQYF. CDR3 DNA: TGCGCCAGCAGCTCAGGACAGTCCGAGCAGTACTTC. The full variable domain, completed using reference TRBV5-1 and TRBJ2-7, is KAGVTQTPRYLIKTRGQQVTLSCSPISGHRSVSWYQQTPGQGLQFLFEYFSETQRNKGNFPGRFSGRQFSNSRSEMNVSTLELGDSALYLCASSSGQSEQYFGPGTRLTVT.

The chain recombines TRBV19 with TRBJ1-1; D is unclear. V was clipped by 7 bases and J by 0 bases, with 12 bases between them. The CDR3 totals 14 residues. Germline V gene data show CDR1 as LNHDA and CDR2 as SQIVND (reference sequence). The CDR3 sequence is CASNSVGMNTEAFF. The CDR3 nucleotides are TGTGCCAGTAACAGCGTGGGAATGAACACTGAAGCTTTCTTT.

The sample holds a few counts of this clonotype. The chain links TRBV4-1 to TRBJ2-1; the match to TRBD2 covers 10 bases. CDR1 and CDR2 from the germline V gene are MGHRA and YSYEKL. The length of the CDR3 is 16 residues. The V and J ends lost 1 base and 8 bases, in that order; junction bases with no gene match: 8. The CDR3 loop is CASSQGASGSRDEQFF. The CDR3 bases are TGCGCCAGCAGCCAAGGGGCTAGCGGGAGCAGGGATGAGCAGTTCTTC.

V and J are TRBV7-8 and TRBJ1-2; 7 nucleotides align to TRBD1. This CDR3 spans 15 amino acids. V gave up 5 bases and J gave up 4 bases; unmatched junction bases: 10. Germline V gives CDR1 SGHVS, CDR2 FQNEAQ. The CDR3 sequence: CASSGRQGHPYGYTF. CDR3 nucleotide sequence: TGTGCCAGCAGCGGTCGACAGGGTCATCCCTATGGCTACACCTTC.

CDR3 residues: CASSTSQGNRNNSPLHF. The CDR3 DNA is TGTGCCAGTAGTACTAGCCAGGGGAACAGGAATAATTCACCCCTCCACTTT. This chain links TRBV19 with TRBJ1-6, with a tentative D call TRBD1 (6 bases). Trimming stripped 4 bases from V and 5 bases from J, with 18 bases between. The CDR3 has 17 amino acids. In germline, CDR1 is LNHDA, CDR2 SQIVND (reference sequence).

This clonotype has a handful of counts. The chain is built from TRBV28 and TRBJ1-1; D gene unclear. The germline CDR1 and CDR2 sequences are MDHEN and SYDVKM. V lost 7 bases and J 2 bases, leaving 8 bases between the germline ends. This CDR3 has 12 residues. In nucleotides, the CDR3 is TGTGCCAGCAACTTGGGTAACACTGAAGCTTTCTTT. The encoded protein is CASNLGNTEAFF.

The chain links TRBV7-8 to TRBJ1-5; 7 nucleotides agree with TRBD1. The trim removed 5 bases at V and 4 bases at J, leaving 8 bases unmatched. The CDR3 runs to 15 residues. The germline V gene encodes CDR1 SGHVS and CDR2 FQNEAQ. The CDR3 DNA reads as TGTGCCAGCAGCAGACAGGGAGGCCGTAATCAGCCCCAGCATTTT. Translation gives CASSRQGGRNQPQHF. The whole variable domain, filled in from reference TRBV7-8 and TRBJ1-5, reads GAGVSQSPRYKVAKRGQDVALRCDPISGHVSLFWYQQALGQGPEFLTYFQNEAQLDKSGLPSDRFFAERPEGSVSTLKIQRTQQEDSAVYLCASSRQGGRNQPQHFGDGTRLSIL.

The V gene is TRBV7-6, the J gene TRBJ1-1, with a tentative D call TRBD1 (6 bases). Germline V gene lookup returns CDR1 SGHVS and CDR2 FNYEAQ. Trimming removed 5 bases at V and 4 bases at J, with 14 bases between. The CDR3 loop spans 14 amino acids. The CDR3 sequence is CASSVQGGGTEAFF. The CDR3 bases are TGTGCCAGCAGCGTACAGGGCGGAGGCACTGAAGCTTTCTTT.

The sample holds a few counts of this clonotype. The chain employs TRBV6-1 and TRBJ1-5, with TRBD1 identical over 9 bases. The CDR3 sequence is 15 residues long. V was pared by 1 base and J by 6 bases, with 4 bases of the junction left unmatched. In germline, CDR1 is MNHNS, CDR2 SASEGT. CDR3 sequence reads: CASSEGTGASQPQHF. The CDR3 DNA follows: TGTGCCAGCAGTGAAGGGACAGGGGCTTCTCAGCCCCAGCATTTT.

The chain links TRBV7-3 to TRBJ2-5; D gene unclear. The germline V gene has CDR1 SGHTA and CDR2 FQGTGA. There are 15 residues in the CDR3. V was shortened by 5 bases and J by 2 bases, with 15 bases between the two germline ends. The CDR3 is CASSLSGGLQETQYF. Here the CDR3 DNA reads TGTGCCAGCAGCCTCTCGGGCGGCCTTCAAGAGACCCAGTACTTC.

A few counts support this clonotype. The rearrangement links TRBV20-1 to TRBJ2-7; 9 bases line up with TRBD2. CDR1 and CDR2 from the germline V gene are DFQATT and SNEGSKA (reference sequence). The length of the CDR3 is 14 residues. The junction had 7 bases not matched to a gene; V was cut back by 6 bases and J by 1 base. The CDR3 region has the DNA TGCAGTGCGTACGGGACTAGCTATTCCTACGAGCAGTACTTC. It translates to CSAYGTSYSYEQYF.

This clonotype was found a few times. This chain connects TRBV10-2 to TRBJ1-2; the D is unclear. Between the trimmed V and J ends, which lost 4 bases and 6 bases, there was a span of 12 bases. There are 13 residues in the CDR3. The germline gives CDR1 WSHSY, CDR2 SAAADI. CDR3 sequence reads: CASSAVRWHGYTF. CDR3 bases: TGCGCCAGCAGTGCGGTCAGGTGGCATGGCTACACCTTC.

The chain has TRBV28 and TRBJ2-7; maybe TRBD1 (8 bases). Trimming shortened V by 6 bases and J by 3 bases, and 15 bases separated the two germline ends. This CDR3 comprises 14 residues. CDR1 is MDHEN and CDR2 is SYDVKM in the germline V gene. Here the CDR3 DNA reads TGTGCCAGCAGAACAGGGGGAGGGTTCTACGAGCAGTACTTC. It translates to CASRTGGGFYEQYF. The variable domain in full, with the rest retrieved from reference TRBV28 and TRBJ2-7, is DVKVTQSSRYLVKRTGEKVFLECVQDMDHENMFWYRQDPGLGLRLIYFSYDVKMKEKGDIPEGYSVSREKKERFSLILESASTNQTSMYLCASRTGGGFYEQYFGPGTRLTVT.

This clonotype was seen a handful of times. The chain uses TRBV7-8 and TRBJ1-3; 8 bases align to TRBD1. The junction had 4 bases not matched to a gene; V was cut back by 5 bases and J by 4 bases. In germline, CDR1 is SGHVS, CDR2 FQNEAQ. The CDR3 covers 14 residues. CDR3 bases: TGTGCCAGCAGCCCCAGGGGGCTGGGAAACACCATATATTTT. Its translation is CASSPRGLGNTIYF.

About this clonotype itself: Germline and junction disagree at one end, which may indicate a read error. V and J are TRBV7-6 and TRBJ2-1; D remains unclear. Germline V gene data show CDR1 as SGHVS and CDR2 as FNYEAQ. The CDR3 covers 13 residues. The CDR3 region is CASSLGIYNEQFF. CDR3 DNA: TGTGCTAGCAGCTTAGGTATCTACAATGAGCAGTTCTTC.

The gene calls are TRBV28 and TRBJ2-7; 14 positions match TRBD2. Germline CDR1 MDHEN, CDR2 SYDVKM. Trimming cost V 1 base and J 6 bases; bases outside gene matches: 11. The CDR3 sequence is 18 residues long. The CDR3 nucleotides read TGTGCCAGCAGTTTATTGGGACTAGCGGGAGCTGGGTCTACCGAGCAGTACTTC. It encodes CASSLLGLAGAGSTEQYF.

A few counts support this clonotype. The rearrangement joins TRBV20-1 to TRBJ1-3, with D unclear. V was shortened by 1 base and J by 0 bases, with 13 bases between the two germline ends. Germline CDR1 reads DFQATT; CDR2 reads SNEGSKA (reference sequence). The CDR3 spans 16 residues. In nucleotides, the CDR3 is TGCAGTGCTAGAGGAGTAAGGGAGCTCTCTGGAAACACCATATATTTT. This codes for CSARGVRELSGNTIYF.

This clonotype was picked up a small number of times. This chain connects TRBV7-9 to TRBJ1-6; D not resolved. Looked up from germline, CDR1 is SEHNR and CDR2 is FQNEAQ (reference sequence). CDR3 length: 15 amino acids. V gave up 1 base and J gave up 5 bases, with 9 bases separating them. CDR3 DNA sequence: TGTGCCAGCAGCTTAGACGGGTTTAATAATTCACCCCTCCACTTT. Its protein is CASSLDGFNNSPLHF.

This clonotype appeared a few times. This chain joins TRBV20-1 and TRBJ2-7; 11 bases map to TRBD2. This CDR3 is 14 amino acids long. Germline V gene data show CDR1 as DFQATT and CDR2 as SNEGSKA (reference sequence). V lost 4 bases to trimming and J lost 5 bases; unmatched junction nucleotides: 7. The CDR3 spells CSATPGLAANEQYF. DNA of the CDR3: TGCAGTGCTACACCGGGACTAGCGGCCAACGAGCAGTACTTC.

V usage is TRBV20-1 and J usage is TRBJ2-1, with no clear D. The germline V gene has CDR1 DFQATT and CDR2 SNEGSKA (reference sequence). Deletions cut 3 bases from V and 0 bases from J, with 12 bases between. CDR3 length equals 15 residues. The CDR3: CSASNVESSYNEQFF. The DNA for the CDR3 is TGCAGTGCTAGTAATGTGGAGAGCTCCTACAATGAGCAGTTCTTC.

The chain is built from TRBV4-1 and TRBJ1-1; D uncertain. V lost 1 base and J lost 3, with 6 bases in between. This CDR3 has 13 amino acids. The V gene's germline CDR1 is MGHRA and CDR2 YSYEKL. In DNA, the CDR3 is TGCGCCAGCAGCCAAGGAGTGGACACTGAAGCTTTCTTT. Translation: CASSQGVDTEAFF.

This clonotype showed up many times. The genes are TRBV28 and TRBJ1-5; no clear D gene. V lost 7 bases, J lost 1 base, and 5 bases lay in between. This CDR3 contains 12 residues. Germline loops: CDR1 MDHEN, CDR2 SYDVKM. The CDR3 is CASKYSNQPQHF. The CDR3 DNA follows: TGTGCCAGCAAGTACAGCAATCAGCCCCAGCATTTT.